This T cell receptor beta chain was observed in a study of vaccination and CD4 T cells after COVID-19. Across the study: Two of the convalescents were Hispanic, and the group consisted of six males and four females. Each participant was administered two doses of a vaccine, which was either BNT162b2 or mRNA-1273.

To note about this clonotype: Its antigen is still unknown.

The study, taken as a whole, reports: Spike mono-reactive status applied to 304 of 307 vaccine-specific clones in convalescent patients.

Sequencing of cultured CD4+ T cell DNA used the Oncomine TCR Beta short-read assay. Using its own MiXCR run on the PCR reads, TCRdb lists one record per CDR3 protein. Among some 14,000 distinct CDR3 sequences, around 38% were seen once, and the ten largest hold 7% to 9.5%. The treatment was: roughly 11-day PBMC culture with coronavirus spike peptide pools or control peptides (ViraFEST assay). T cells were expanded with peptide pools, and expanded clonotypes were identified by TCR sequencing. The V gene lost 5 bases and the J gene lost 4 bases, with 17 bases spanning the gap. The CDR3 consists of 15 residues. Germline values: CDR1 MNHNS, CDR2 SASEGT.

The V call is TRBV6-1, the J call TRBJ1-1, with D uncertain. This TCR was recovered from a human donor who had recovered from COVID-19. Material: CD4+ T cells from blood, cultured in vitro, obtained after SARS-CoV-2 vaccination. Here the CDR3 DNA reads TGTGCCAGCAGTCGGGAGGGAGGCCGCCCCACTGAAGCTTTCTTT. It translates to CASSREGGRPTEAFF.